What follows describes a single TCR beta chain. In germline, CDR1 is ENHRY, CDR2 SYGVKD. The CDR3 length is 14 residues. With V trimmed by 3 bases and J by 11 bases, 8 bases remained unmatched. MiXCR was run by TCRdb on the RT-PCR reads, yielding one entry per CDR3 protein. The profile shows fewer than 800,000 distinct CDR3 sequences, more than 13% of them singletons. This chain joins TRBV10-3 and TRBJ2-3; 10 nucleotides agree with TRBD2. The receptor comes from a female donor in good health, serving as a healthy control. Specimen: memory CD4+ T cells from blood. CDR3: CAISETSGTNEQYF. The DNA for the CDR3 is TGTGCCATCAGTGAAACTAGCGGGACGAATGAGCAGTATTTT.